This passage covers 3 T cell receptor beta chains from one sample sequenced in a study of blood T cell repertoires in COVID-19 (dated by TCRdb to the early 2020s). The library was built by means of the immunoSEQ multiplex PCR assay. The table was pulled from immuneACCESS by TCRdb, which kept in-frame rearrangements only. Such tables lose some clones; where checked, under half of the loss comes from unresolved V genes, and the rest has no known cause. In all, the sample holds around 250,000 clones, and roughly nine tenths of those were seen once. The ten largest clones add up to approximately 1.2% of the sample. Specimen: PBMCs or T cells enriched from blood (not recorded which). These receptor sequences come from a human donor in a cohort exposed to, infected with or recovered from COVID-19 (not recorded which). The donor label of this sample is uncertain.

The rearrangement joins TRBV19 to TRBJ1-5, with 7 bases lining up with TRBD1. V shed 4 bases, J shed 3 bases, and the junction held 9 bases outside the gene matches. The CDR3 sequence is 16 residues long. Looked up from germline, CDR1 is LNHDA and CDR2 is SQIVND (reference sequence). DNA for the CDR3: TGTGCCAGTAGTAAGAGGACAGGCCCGAACAATCAGCCCCAGCATTTT. This gives the protein CASSKRTGPNNQPQHF.

The chain is built from TRBV30 and TRBJ2-7; 9 bases are shared with TRBD1. CDR1 and CDR2 from the germline V gene are GTSNPN and SVGIG (reference sequence). The CDR3 length is 16 residues. V gave up 3 bases and J gave up 3 bases; unmatched junction bases: 12. The CDR3 DNA reads TGTGCCTGGAGACCCGCGACAGGGGGGGTACGCTACGAGCAGTACTTC. As protein: CAWRPATGGVRYEQYF.

The CDR3 nucleotides read TGTGCCAGCAGTTTATTGAGGGACACAAGCAATCAGCCCCAGCATTTT. It yields the protein CASSLLRDTSNQPQHF. The J gene is TRBJ1-5, the V gene TRBV27, with D perhaps matching TRBD1 (6 bases). CDR3 size: 16 residues. CDR1 is MNHEY, CDR2 SMNVEV, per germline (reference sequence). V was cut by 1 base and J by 1 base, with 11 bases left in between.